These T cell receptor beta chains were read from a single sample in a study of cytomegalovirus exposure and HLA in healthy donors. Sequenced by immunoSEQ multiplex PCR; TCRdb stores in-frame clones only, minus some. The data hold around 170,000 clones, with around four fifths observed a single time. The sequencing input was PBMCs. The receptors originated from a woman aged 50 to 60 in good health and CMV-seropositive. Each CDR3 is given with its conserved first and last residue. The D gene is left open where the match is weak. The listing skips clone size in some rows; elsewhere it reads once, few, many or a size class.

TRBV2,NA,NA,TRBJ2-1,TGTGCCAGCAGTGAGACAGGTTACAATGAGCAGTTCTTC,CASSETGYNEQFF
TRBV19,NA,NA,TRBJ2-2,TGTGCCAGTAGGGCAGGGCAAAACACCGGGGAGCTGTTTTTT,CASRAGQNTGELFF
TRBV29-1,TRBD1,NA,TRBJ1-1,TGCAGCGGTACAGGGGGTGTGAACACTGAAGCTTTCTTT,CSGTGGVNTEAFF
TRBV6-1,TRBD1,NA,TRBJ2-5,TGTGCCAGCAGGGGAGACAGGGGTATAGAGACCCAGTACTTC,CASRGDRGIETQYF
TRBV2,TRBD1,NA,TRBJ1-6,TGTGCCAGCAGCTTGCGACAGGGGGGTTCACCCCTCCACTTT,CASSLRQGGSPLHF
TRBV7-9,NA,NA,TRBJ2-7,TGTGCCAGCAGCTTAGAAGGGGGCGAGCAGTACTTC,CASSLEGGEQYF
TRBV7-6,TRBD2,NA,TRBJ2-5,TGTGCCAGCAGCAAAGCGGGGTCAGACCAAGAGACCCAGTACTTC,CASSKAGSDQETQYF
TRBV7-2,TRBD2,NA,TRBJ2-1,TGTGCCAGCAGCTTGGGAGGGTCACTCGATGAGCAGTTCTTC,CASSLGGSLDEQFF
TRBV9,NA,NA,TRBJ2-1,TGTGCCAGCAGCGTAGCCCCCTCTAGCGAGGCCTACAATGAGCAGTTCTTC,CASSVAPSSEAYNEQFF
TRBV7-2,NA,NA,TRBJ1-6,TGTGCCAGCAGCTTAGAATCAGGCAATAATTCACCCCTCCACTTT,CASSLESGNNSPLHF
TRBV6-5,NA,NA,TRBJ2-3,TGTGCCAGCACCTCTCGTGCTCGGGTTACAGATACGCAGTATTTT,CASTSRARVTDTQYF
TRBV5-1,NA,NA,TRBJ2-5,TGCGCCAGCAGCTTGTTGAGCGGCCAAGAGACCCAGTACTTC,CASSLLSGQETQYF
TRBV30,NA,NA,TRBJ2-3,TGTGCCTGGAGTCTCGGACTTGGGGAGGCAGATACGCAGTATTTT,CAWSLGLGEADTQYF
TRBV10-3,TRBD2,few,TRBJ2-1,TGTGCCATCAGTGGGACTAGCGGGGGCAATGAGCAGTTCTTC,CAISGTSGGNEQFF
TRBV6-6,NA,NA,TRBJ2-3,TGTGCCAGCAGCCAGGCGTATAGCACAGATACGCAGTATTTT,CASSQAYSTDTQYF
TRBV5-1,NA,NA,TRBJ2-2,TGCGCCAGCAGCTTTGCAGGGGACACCGGGGAGCTGTTTTTT,CASSFAGDTGELFF
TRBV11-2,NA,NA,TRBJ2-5,TGTGCCAGCAGCTTCGGCTGGGCGGGGACCCAGTACTTC,CASSFGWAGTQYF
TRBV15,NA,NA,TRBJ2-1,TGTGCCACCAGCAGAGGCAGACTCTCCTACAATGAGCAGTTCTTC,CATSRGRLSYNEQFF
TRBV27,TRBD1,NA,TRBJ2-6,TGTGCCAGCAGCTCTAAGGGACAGTTATCCTCGGCCAACGTCCTGACTTTC,CASSSKGQLSSANVLTF
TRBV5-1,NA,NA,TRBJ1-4,TGCGCCAGCAGCCTAACTAGGGGGACTAATGAAAAACTGTTTTTT,CASSLTRGTNEKLFF
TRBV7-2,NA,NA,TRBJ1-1,TGTGCCAGCAGCCTTCGGGGTGAAGCTTTCTTT,CASSLRGEAFF
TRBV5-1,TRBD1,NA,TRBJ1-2,TGCGCCAGCAGCTCCGGGACAGACTATGGCTACACCTTC,CASSSGTDYGYTF
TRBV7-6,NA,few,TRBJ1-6,TGTGCCAGCAGCCTCTACAGGGCGGAGAATTCACCCCTCCACTTT,CASSLYRAENSPLHF
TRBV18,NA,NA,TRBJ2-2,TGTGCCAGCTCACCACCGATGGGGGGGGCCGATACCGGGGAGCTGTTTTTT,CASSPPMGGADTGELFF
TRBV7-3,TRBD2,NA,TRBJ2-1,TGTGCCAGCAGCTTAATGGGCCGGCGGGGGGCGGGGAATGAGCAGCTCTTC,CASSLMGRRGAGNEQLF
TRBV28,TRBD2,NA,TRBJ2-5,TGTGCCAGCAGTTCACTAGCGGGGGTGCCCGTGGAGACCCAGTACTTC,CASSSLAGVPVETQYF
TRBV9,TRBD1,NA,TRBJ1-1,TGTGCCAGCAGCCTGGTGGGACAGGGGGCCACTGAAGCTTTCTTT,CASSLVGQGATEAFF
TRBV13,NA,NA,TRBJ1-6,TGTGCCAGCACGGGGGGGCCCTATAATTCACCCCTCCACTTT,CASTGGPYNSPLHF
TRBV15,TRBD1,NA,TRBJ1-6,TGTGCCACCAGCTCGCCCTCCACAGGGGCCTATAATTCACCCCTCCACTTT,CATSSPSTGAYNSPLHF
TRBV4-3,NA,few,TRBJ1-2,TGCGCCAGCAGCCCGGGCAGGGGTTTAGAAGGCTACACCTTC,CASSPGRGLEGYTF
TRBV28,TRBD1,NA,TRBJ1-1,TGTGCCAGCAGTTACCTCTGGGACAGGTTGGCTTTCTTT,CASSYLWDRLAFF
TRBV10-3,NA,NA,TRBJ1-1,TGTGCCAGCACCCAATTCCTAAACACTGAAGCTTTCTTT,CASTQFLNTEAFF
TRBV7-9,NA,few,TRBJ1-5,TGTGCCAGCAGCTTAGGTGAGCAGCCCCAGCATTTT,CASSLGEQPQHF
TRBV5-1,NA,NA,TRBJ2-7,TGCGCCAGCAGCTTGGCCTCGGGGGGCTTGAAAGACGAGCAGTACTTC,CASSLASGGLKDEQYF
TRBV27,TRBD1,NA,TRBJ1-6,TGTGCCAGCAGTCCCTGGGGGGACAGAGATTCACCCCTCCACTTT,CASSPWGDRDSPLHF
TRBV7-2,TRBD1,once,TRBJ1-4,TGTGCCAGCAGCCGCGACAGGGGCTCAAGTGAAAAACTGTTTTTT,CASSRDRGSSEKLFF
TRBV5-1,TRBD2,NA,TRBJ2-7,TGCGCCAGCAGCAAGCGGGGAGTCAACGAGCAGTACTTC,CASSKRGVNEQYF
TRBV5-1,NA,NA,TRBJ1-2,TGCGCCAGCAGCTTTTCAGGCTATGGCTACACCTTC,CASSFSGYGYTF
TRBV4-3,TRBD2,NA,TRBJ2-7,TGCGCCAGCAGCCCGGCTAGCGGGGCCTACGAGCAGTACTTC,CASSPASGAYEQYF
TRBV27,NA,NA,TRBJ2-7,TGTGCCAGCAGTCCCTCAGGGGGGCAAAGGTACGAGCAGTACTTC,CASSPSGGQRYEQYF
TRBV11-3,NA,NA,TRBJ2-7,TGTGCCAGTTCCATGGGGGGCTCCTACGAGCAGTACTTC,CASSMGGSYEQYF
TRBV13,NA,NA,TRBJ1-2,TGTGCCAGCAGCTTACCAGCTAACTATGGCTACACCTTC,CASSLPANYGYTF
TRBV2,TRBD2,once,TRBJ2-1,TGTGCCAGCTGCCAAGAGCGGGGGAACAATGAGCAGTTCTTC,CASCQERGNNEQFF
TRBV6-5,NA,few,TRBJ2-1,TGTGCCAGCAGCCGAAGACTAGGGGTTGTGCAGTTCTTC,CASSRRLGVVQFF
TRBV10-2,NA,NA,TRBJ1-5,TGCGCCAGCGGGGGGGGCGAGGAGCCCCAGCATTTT,CASGGGEEPQHF
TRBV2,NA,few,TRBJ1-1,TGTGCCAGCACTCGACAGTGGAACACTGAAGCTTTCTTT,CASTRQWNTEAFF
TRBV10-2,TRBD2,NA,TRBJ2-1,TGCGCCAGCAGTATAACTAGCGGGGAATACAATGAGCAGTTCTTC,CASSITSGEYNEQFF
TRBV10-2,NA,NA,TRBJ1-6,TGCGCCAGCAGCTATACAGAAAAAGATTCACCCCTCCACTTT,CASSYTEKDSPLHF